This TCR beta chain derives from a study of T cell responses to AZD1222 COVID-19 vaccine (TCRdb year 2021). About the investigation overall: A total of just over 230 trial participants underwent TCR sequencing, of whom 200 to 220 received two doses of AZD1222 and about 26 received two doses of the MenACWY control vaccine. Enrollment into the trials was organized by age into subgroups of 18-55, 56-69 and 70-plus years, and those subgroups contained about 160, 30 and 59 TCR-sequenced participants, respectively.

Note on this clone: Its antigen specificity is not known. No qualities accompany the bases; no much larger clone lies one base away.

From the cysteine up to the phenylalanine, the CDR3 has a length of 14 residues. The only DNA kept is the CDR3, 42 bases in frame from the first base. Sequences SGHAT (CDR1) and FQNNGV (CDR2) are obtained from the germline V gene. Trimmed from V: 5 bases; trimmed from J: 3 bases; junction bases lacking a gene match: 3. Overall study outcomes, separate from this receptor: The 56-69-year group was small, and its depth increase did not reach significance, likely because of low power. CD4 TCRs associated with the vaccine covered the entire spike protein, and the dominant responses were in regions 160-218 and 743-854. Most participants were white British and females outnumbered males, and the authors suggested that clonal diversity may have been underestimated. Nearly half of unique spike-specific TCRs reportedly recognized epitopes outside regions mutated in the B.1.351 and B.1.1.7 variants. Only a handful of AZD1222 recipients were SARS-CoV-2 seropositive at baseline, limiting conclusions about previously exposed vaccinees. No day 14 peak-response samples were available, so repertoires were characterized only after the peak T cell response. After two AZD1222 doses, spike-specific TCR breadth and depth were significantly higher than at day 0 and than in MenACWY recipients.

The CDR3 regions of human TCRbeta chains were analyzed by immunosequencing. The paper's data handling went like this. Repertoire TCRs were checked for matches against a reference library of SARS-CoV-2-specific TCRs that had been generated using the MIRA antigen-specificity platform. Breadth was defined as the fraction of unique TCRs that were SARS-CoV-2-associated. Depth was defined as the fraction of total T cells that were SARS-CoV-2-associated. Each spike-specific TCR was assigned to its reactive spike region and to a CD4 or CD8 class using the MIRA data. Log10-transformed breadth and depth values were compared by one-way ANOVA with Sidak's multiple comparisons tests. Here the immuneACCESS table is served through TCRdb, limited to in-frame sequences with V and J called. Missing clones are a known gap in these copies; in checked studies unresolved V genes cover under half, and the rest lacks a known reason. V and J calls and clone size are those listed in that table; D and trimming were worked out from the DNA. This sample holds 95,000 to 110,000 clones; about 85% were observed only once. In total, the top ten clones hold 4.5% to 6% of the sample.

What the time point label conveys for this sample: about 28 days (+/-7) after the second vaccine dose. AZD1222 recipients whose second dose came at about 4 weeks and those whose second dose came at about 12 weeks were combined into one group, since spike-specific TCR depth and breadth did not differ between the two schedules. The vaccinee samples were drawn from two UK trials, COV001 and COV002, one of which was a single-blind randomized controlled phase 2/3 trial testing AZD1222 (ChAdOx1 nCoV-19) in healthy adults. For TCRbeta chain sequencing, PBMC samples were collected from trial participants at day 0 and at day 28 after the second dose.

The sample was peripheral blood, taken 28 days after the second AZD1222 dose. This chain is built from TRBV11-2 and TRBJ1-2, with 10 middle bases fitting TRBD1. This clonotype was obtained from an adult who received the AZD1222 COVID-19 vaccine. The nucleotide sequence is TGTGCCAGCAGCCCCGGGACAGGGGACTATGGCTACACCTTC. This encodes CASSPGTGDYGYTF.